The sequence of this T cell receptor (beta chain) was determined in a study of cytomegalovirus exposure and HLA in healthy donors. The PCR was carried out with 60 Vbeta primers and 13 Jbeta primers. Per the original data handling: Later reanalysis found 80 million or so unique TCR beta chains, 9 million to 12 million of them shared. Repertoires were generated with immunoSEQ multiplex PCR, while TCRdb's copy carries only in-frame clones and drops some. V, J and clone size reflect that table, while D and trimming were determined from the DNA. The sample lists approximately 150,000 clones; over 75% were seen once. The germline V and J ends were trimmed by 3 bases and 0 bases, with 6 bases remaining between them. This CDR3 region has 14 residues. Germline CDR1 reads MNHNY; CDR2 reads SVGAGI (reference sequence).

The receptor was isolated from a woman aged 25 to 45 in good health and CMV-seronegative. Sequenced: PBMCs. The rearrangement links TRBV6-6 to TRBJ2-1; D possibly corresponds to TRBD2 (5 bases). The CDR3 bases are TGTGCCAGCAGTTATACTAGCTCCTACAATGAGCAGTTCTTC. Residues: CASSYTSSYNEQFF.